This TCR beta chain appears in the sequencing data of a study of CD8+ T cells in alopecia areata. Unmatched junction bases numbered 5, after V lost 0 bases and J lost 3 bases. The V gene's germline CDR1 is SGHTA and CDR2 FQGTGA. This CDR3 is built from 16 residues. The treatment is: oral pan-JAK inhibitor, 5-10 mg twice daily. cDNA serving as the sequencing template came from extracted, reverse transcribed RNA. Here immunoSEQ multiplex PCR was the method, and the copy in TCRdb shows in-frame clones only, minus some. The repertoire holds 110,000 or so clones, with approximately 59% as singletons. Only a few counts were recorded for this clone.

The V and J genes are TRBV7-3 and TRBJ2-1; 7 positions match TRBD2. This sample comprised CD8+ T cells sorted from blood, obtained at week 4, from a patient treated with tofacitinib. The TCR was taken from a human donor with alopecia areata. CDR3 coding DNA: TGTGCCAGCAGCTTAACCGGGGGGTTAGGCTACAATGAGCAGTTCTTC. The encoded protein is CASSLTGGLGYNEQFF.